Below are 11 T cell receptor beta chains sequenced from a single sample in a study of T cell changes during pregnancy in multiple sclerosis. The protocol was immunoSEQ multiplex PCR, while the TCRdb copy is restricted to in-frame clones and leaves out a portion. This table holds about 100,000 clones, approximately 93% found once. Sequenced material: peripheral blood, taken after pregnancy. These TCRs come from a female donor with multiple sclerosis, enrolled in a pregnancy study.

The rearrangement joins TRBV6-1 to TRBJ2-7, with unresolved D. Germline lookup yields CDR1 MNHNS and CDR2 SASEGT. V lost 2 bases to trimming and J lost 6 bases, with 17 bases between them. The CDR3 spans 15 residues. The CDR3 DNA reads TGTGCCAGCAGTGAACTTTTGGGCGTAAAGGTCGAGCAGTACTTC. Translation: CASSELLGVKVEQYF.

V is TRBV14 and J is TRBJ1-3, with TRBD1 as a possible D gene (6 bases). Between the trimmed V and J ends, which lost 11 bases and 0 bases, there was a span of 17 bases. The CDR3 is made up of 15 amino acids. Per the germline V gene, CDR1 is SGHDN and CDR2 is FVKESK. This chain's CDR3 is CAGGLGADSGNTIYF. CDR3 DNA sequence: TGTGCCGGCGGTCTGGGGGCAGACTCTGGAAACACCATATATTTT. Full variable domain (rest looked up from reference TRBV14 and TRBJ1-3): EAGVTQFPSHSVIEKGQTVTLRCDPISGHDNLYWYRRVMGKEIKFLLHFVKESKQDESGMPNNRFLAERTGGTYSTLKVQPAELEDSGVYFCAGGLGADSGNTIYFGEGSWLTVV.

A single count supports this clone. The chain recombines TRBV5-1 with TRBJ1-2; 10 positions match TRBD1. CDR1 SGHRS and CDR2 YFSETQ come from the germline V gene. The J segment lost 8 bases and the V segment lost 4 bases, leaving 8 bases of the junction unmatched. The CDR3 extends over 14 amino acids. The chain's CDR3 is CASSPGQGGLGYTF. The CDR3 DNA is TGCGCCAGCAGCCCCGGACAGGGGGGGTTGGGCTACACCTTC. The entire variable domain, with the rest obtained from reference TRBV5-1 and TRBJ1-2, is as follows: KAGVTQTPRYLIKTRGQQVTLSCSPISGHRSVSWYQQTPGQGLQFLFEYFSETQRNKGNFPGRFSGRQFSNSRSEMNVSTLELGDSALYLCASSPGQGGLGYTFGSGTRLTVV.

This rearrangement joins TRBV23-1 to TRBJ1-2, with D possibly being TRBD1 (5 bases). TRBV23-1 is designated an ORF whose function remains uncertain. V gave up 2 bases and J gave up 5 bases, with 12 bases separating them. The CDR3 extends over 14 amino acids. CDR3 sequence reads: CASSQGAPSYGYTF. CDR3 nucleotides: TGCGCCAGCAGTCAAGGGGCTCCCTCTTATGGCTACACCTTC.

This chain connects TRBV5-1 to TRBJ1-2, with no clear D. Between the trimmed V and J ends, which lost 4 bases and 7 bases, there was a span of 17 bases. Germline V lookup: CDR1 SGHRS, CDR2 YFSETQ. This CDR3 is built from 14 residues. The CDR3 region is CASSGGISTRGYTF. CDR3 in DNA: TGCGCCAGCAGCGGCGGTATCTCCACCCGTGGCTACACCTTC.

The chain links TRBV10-2 to TRBJ1-5; TRBD1 aligns across 9 bases. The CDR3 extends over 13 amino acids. V was pared by 8 bases and J by 11 bases, with 10 bases of the junction left unmatched. CDR1 is WSHSY, CDR2 SAAADI, per germline. The CDR3 reads CASGQGTSSAQHF. CDR3 DNA: TGCGCCAGCGGACAGGGGACCTCCTCGGCCCAGCATTTT.

The genes are TRBV15 and TRBJ1-5; 8 bases are shared with TRBD1. Germline loops: CDR1 LNHNV, CDR2 YYDKDF (reference sequence). V lost 5 bases, J lost 4 bases, and 7 bases stayed unmatched. The length of the CDR3 is 15 residues. CDR3 sequence: CATSYDRGPNQPQHF. CDR3 bases: TGTGCCACCAGCTACGACAGGGGTCCTAATCAGCCCCAGCATTTT.

The rearrangement links TRBV6-1 to TRBJ1-1; no clear D gene. V was cut by 0 bases and J by 4 bases, with 21 bases left in between. CDR1 and CDR2 from the germline V gene are MNHNS and SASEGT. The CDR3 has 18 amino acids. CDR3 sequence: CASSEARLSLTGFTEAFF. The CDR3 nucleotides are TGTGCCAGCAGTGAAGCGCGATTGAGCCTAACCGGGTTCACTGAAGCTTTCTTT.

The V gene is TRBV7-9, the J gene TRBJ2-1, with 16 bases matching TRBD2. The CDR3 covers 18 residues. V was pared by 6 bases and J by 3 bases, with 8 bases of the junction left unmatched. CDR1 and CDR2 (germline): SEHNR, FQNEAQ (reference sequence). The CDR3 protein is CASSSGTSGRAYYNEQFF. The CDR3 bases are TGTGCCAGCAGTTCCGGGACTAGCGGGAGGGCCTACTACAATGAGCAGTTCTTC.

This clone has a handful of counts. The V gene is TRBV29-1, the J gene TRBJ2-1; 12 bases match TRBD2. This CDR3 is 13 amino acids long. CDR1 is SQVTM and CDR2 is ANQGSEA in the germline V gene. In nucleotides, the CDR3 is TGCACCTCCCAACTAGCGGGGGGCCTTGGGCAGTTCTTC. Protein sequence: CTSQLAGGLGQFF.

The chain uses TRBV19 and TRBJ2-1; a possible D gene is TRBD2 (6 bases). There are 19 residues in the CDR3. Germline V gives CDR1 LNHDA, CDR2 SQIVND (reference sequence). The germline V and J ends were trimmed by 6 bases and 5 bases, with 29 bases remaining between them. The CDR3: CASSTLAFAVLDTNNEQFF. The CDR3 DNA reads TGTGCCAGTAGCACCCTAGCGTTTGCGGTGTTGGATACAAACAATGAGCAGTTCTTC.